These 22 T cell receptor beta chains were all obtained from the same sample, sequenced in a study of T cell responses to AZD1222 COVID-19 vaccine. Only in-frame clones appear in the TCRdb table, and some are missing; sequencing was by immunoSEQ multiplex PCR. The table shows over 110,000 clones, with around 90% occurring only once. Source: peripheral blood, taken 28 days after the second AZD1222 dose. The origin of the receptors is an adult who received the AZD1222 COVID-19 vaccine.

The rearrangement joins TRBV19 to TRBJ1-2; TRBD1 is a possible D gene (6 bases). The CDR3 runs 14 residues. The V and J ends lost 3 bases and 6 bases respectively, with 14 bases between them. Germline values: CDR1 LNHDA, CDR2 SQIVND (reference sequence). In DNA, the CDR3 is TGTGCCAGTAGTATCGTAGGGGGGCTGGATGGCTACACCTTC. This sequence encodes CASSIVGGLDGYTF.

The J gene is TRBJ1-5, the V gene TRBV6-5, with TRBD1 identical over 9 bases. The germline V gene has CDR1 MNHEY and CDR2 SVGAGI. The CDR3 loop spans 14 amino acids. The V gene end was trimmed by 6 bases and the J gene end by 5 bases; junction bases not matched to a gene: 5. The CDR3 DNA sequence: TGTGCCAGCAGCCCCGGGACAGGGCATCAGCCCCAGCATTTT. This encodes CASSPGTGHQPQHF.

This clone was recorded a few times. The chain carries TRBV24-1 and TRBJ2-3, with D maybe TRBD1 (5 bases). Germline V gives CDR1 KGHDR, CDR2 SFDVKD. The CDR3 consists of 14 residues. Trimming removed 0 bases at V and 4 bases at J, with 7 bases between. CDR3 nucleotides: TGTGCCACCAGTGATTTGGTAGGGGCAGATACGCAGTATTTT. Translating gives CATSDLVGADTQYF.

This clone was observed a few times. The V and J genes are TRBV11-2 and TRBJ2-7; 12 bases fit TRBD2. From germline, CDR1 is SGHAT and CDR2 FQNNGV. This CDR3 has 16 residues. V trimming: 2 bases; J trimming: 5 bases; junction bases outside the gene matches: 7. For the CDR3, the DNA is TGTGCCAGCAGCTTAAACCTAGCGGGAGGGCAGAACGAGCAGTACTTC. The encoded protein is CASSLNLAGGQNEQYF.

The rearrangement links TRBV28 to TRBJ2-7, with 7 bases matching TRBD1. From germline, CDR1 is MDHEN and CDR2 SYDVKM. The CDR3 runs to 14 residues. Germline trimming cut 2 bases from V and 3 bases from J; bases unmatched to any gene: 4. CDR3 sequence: CASSLGTALYEQYF. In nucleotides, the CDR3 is TGTGCCAGCAGTTTAGGGACAGCTCTCTACGAGCAGTACTTC.

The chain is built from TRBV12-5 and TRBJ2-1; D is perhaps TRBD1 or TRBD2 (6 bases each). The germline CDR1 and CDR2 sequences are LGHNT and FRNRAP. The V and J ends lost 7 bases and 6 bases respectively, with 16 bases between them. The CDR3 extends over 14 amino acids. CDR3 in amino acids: CASALGGPSNEQFF. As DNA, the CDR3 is TGTGCTAGTGCCCTTGGGGGGCCGAGCAATGAGCAGTTCTTC.

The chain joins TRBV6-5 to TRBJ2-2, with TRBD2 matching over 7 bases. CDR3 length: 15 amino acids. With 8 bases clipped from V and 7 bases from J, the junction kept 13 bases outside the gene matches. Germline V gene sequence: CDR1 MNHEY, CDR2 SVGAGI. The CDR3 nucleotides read TGTGCCAGCGGGGGGGATTGGGCAACAATCGGGGAGCTGTTTTTT. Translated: CASGGDWATIGELFF.

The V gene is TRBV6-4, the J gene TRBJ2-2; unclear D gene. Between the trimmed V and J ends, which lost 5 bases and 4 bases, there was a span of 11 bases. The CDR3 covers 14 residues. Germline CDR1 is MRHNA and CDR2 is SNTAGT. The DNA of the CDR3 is TGTGCCAGCAGTCCGGGTCCTTTCACCGGGGAGCTGTTTTTT. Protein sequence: CASSPGPFTGELFF.

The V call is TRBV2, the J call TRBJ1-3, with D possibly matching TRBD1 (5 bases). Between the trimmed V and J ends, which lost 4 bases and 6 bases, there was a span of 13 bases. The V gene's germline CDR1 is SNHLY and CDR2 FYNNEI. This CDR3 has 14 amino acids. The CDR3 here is CASSGWQGKNTIYF. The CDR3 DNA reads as TGTGCCAGCAGTGGGTGGCAGGGAAAAAACACCATATATTTT. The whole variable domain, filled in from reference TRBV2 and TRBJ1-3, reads EPEVTQTPSHQVTQMGQEVILRCVPISNHLYFYWYRQILGQKVEFLVSFYNNEISEKSEIFDDQFSVERPDGSNFTLKIRSTKLEDSAMYFCASSGWQGKNTIYFGEGSWLTVV.

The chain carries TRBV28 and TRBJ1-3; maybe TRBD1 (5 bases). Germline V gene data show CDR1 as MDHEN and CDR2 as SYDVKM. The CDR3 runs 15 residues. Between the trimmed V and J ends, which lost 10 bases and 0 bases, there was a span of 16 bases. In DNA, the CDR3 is TGTGCCACGGGGCCTAGGGCGCACTCTGGAAACACCATATATTTT. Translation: CATGPRAHSGNTIYF.

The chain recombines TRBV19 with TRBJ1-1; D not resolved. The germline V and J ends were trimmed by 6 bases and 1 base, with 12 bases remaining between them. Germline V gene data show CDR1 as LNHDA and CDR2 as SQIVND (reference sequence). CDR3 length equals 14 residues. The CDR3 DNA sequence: TGTGCCAGTAGCCCCCCCGTACGGAACACTGAAGCTTTCTTT. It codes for CASSPPVRNTEAFF.

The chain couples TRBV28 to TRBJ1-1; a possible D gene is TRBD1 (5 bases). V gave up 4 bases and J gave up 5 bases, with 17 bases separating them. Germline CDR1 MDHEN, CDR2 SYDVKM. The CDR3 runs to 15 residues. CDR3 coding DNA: TGTGCCAGCAGTTCAGCACAGCGGGGGTTTACTGAAGCTTTCTTT. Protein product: CASSSAQRGFTEAFF.

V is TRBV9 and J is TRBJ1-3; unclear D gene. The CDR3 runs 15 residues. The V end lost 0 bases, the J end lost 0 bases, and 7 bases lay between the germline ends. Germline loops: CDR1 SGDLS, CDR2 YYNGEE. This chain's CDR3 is CASSVGRTSGNTIYF. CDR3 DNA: TGTGCCAGCAGCGTAGGGCGGACCTCTGGAAACACCATATATTTT.

The CDR3 DNA is TGTGCCAGCTCACCGTTGACTAGCGGTTACAATGAGCAGTTCTTC. Protein sequence: CASSPLTSGYNEQFF. V gene TRBV18 combines with J gene TRBJ2-1, with TRBD2 matching over 9 bases. Germline lookup yields CDR1 KGHSH and CDR2 LQKENI. The CDR3 spans 15 residues. J was trimmed by 4 bases and V by 3 bases; bases with no gene match: 4.

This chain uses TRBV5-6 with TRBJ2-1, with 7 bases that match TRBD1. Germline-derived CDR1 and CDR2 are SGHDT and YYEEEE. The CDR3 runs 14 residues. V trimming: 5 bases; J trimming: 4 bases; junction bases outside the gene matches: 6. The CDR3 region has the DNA TGTGCCAGCAGGGCCGGGACAGCGTACAATGAGCAGTTCTTC. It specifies CASRAGTAYNEQFF.

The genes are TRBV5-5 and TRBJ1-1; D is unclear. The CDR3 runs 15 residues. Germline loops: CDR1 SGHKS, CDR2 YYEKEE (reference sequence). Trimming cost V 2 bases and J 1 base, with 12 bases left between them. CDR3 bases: TGTGCCAGCAGCTTCGCGGATTCGGGGAACACTGAAGCTTTCTTT. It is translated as CASSFADSGNTEAFF.

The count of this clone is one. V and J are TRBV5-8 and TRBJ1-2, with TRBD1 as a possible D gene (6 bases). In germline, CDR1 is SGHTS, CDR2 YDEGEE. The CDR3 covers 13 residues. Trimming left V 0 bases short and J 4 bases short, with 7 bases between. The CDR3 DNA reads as TGTGCCAGCAGCTTGGAAGGGGGCTATGGCTACACCTTC. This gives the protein CASSLEGGYGYTF.

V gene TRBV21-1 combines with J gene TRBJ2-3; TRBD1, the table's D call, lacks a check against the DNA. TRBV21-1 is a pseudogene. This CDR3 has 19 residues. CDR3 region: CASSKHPVLIGQVSYTQYF. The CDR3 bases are TGTGCCAGCAGCAAACACCCCGTTCTGATTGGGCAGGTTTCGTATACGCAGTATTTT.

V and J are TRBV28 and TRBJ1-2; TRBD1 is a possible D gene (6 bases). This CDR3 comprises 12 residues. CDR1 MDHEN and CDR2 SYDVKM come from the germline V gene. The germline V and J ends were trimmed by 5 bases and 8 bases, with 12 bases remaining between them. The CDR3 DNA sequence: TGTGCCAGCAGTACAGGGTTGGAGGGCTACACCTTC. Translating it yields CASSTGLEGYTF.

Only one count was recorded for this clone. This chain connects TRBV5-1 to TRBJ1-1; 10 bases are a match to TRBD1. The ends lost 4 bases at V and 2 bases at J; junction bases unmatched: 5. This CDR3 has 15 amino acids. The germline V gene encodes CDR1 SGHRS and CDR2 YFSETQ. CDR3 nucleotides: TGCGCCAGCAGCACGAGACAGGGGGCAAACACTGAAGCTTTCTTT. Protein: CASSTRQGANTEAFF.

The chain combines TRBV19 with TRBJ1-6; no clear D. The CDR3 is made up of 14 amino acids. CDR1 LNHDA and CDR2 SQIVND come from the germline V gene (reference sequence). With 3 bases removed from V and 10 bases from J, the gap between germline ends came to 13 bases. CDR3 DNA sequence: TGTGCCAGTAGTATCCTTCTGGAAGGGTCACCCCTCCACTTT. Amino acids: CASSILLEGSPLHF.

CDR3 residues: CASSQDASGRPGDEQFF. CDR3 in DNA: TGCGCCAGCAGCCAAGACGCTAGCGGGAGGCCTGGCGATGAGCAGTTCTTC. V gene TRBV4-3 combines with J gene TRBJ2-1; 11 positions agree with TRBD2. Looked up from germline, CDR1 is LGHNA and CDR2 is YSLEER. There are 17 residues in the CDR3. Trimming cost V 0 bases and J 8 bases; bases outside gene matches: 9.